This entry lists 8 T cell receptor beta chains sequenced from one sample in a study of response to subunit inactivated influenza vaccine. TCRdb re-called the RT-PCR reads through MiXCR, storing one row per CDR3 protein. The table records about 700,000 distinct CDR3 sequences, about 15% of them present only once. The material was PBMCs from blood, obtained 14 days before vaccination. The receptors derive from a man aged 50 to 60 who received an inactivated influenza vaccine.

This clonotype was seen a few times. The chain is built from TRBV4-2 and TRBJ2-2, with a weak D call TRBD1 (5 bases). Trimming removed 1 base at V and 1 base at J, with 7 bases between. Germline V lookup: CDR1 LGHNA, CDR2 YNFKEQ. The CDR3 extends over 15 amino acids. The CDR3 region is CASSQADRNTGELFF. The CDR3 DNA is TGTGCCAGCAGCCAAGCCGACAGGAACACCGGGGAGCTGTTTTTT.

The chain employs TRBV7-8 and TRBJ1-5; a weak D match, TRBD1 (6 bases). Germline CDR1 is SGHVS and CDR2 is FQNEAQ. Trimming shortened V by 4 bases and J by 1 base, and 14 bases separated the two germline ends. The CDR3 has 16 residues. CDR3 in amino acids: CASSSQGLVSNQPQHF. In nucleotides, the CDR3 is TGTGCCAGCAGCTCACAGGGATTAGTGAGCAATCAGCCCCAGCATTTT.

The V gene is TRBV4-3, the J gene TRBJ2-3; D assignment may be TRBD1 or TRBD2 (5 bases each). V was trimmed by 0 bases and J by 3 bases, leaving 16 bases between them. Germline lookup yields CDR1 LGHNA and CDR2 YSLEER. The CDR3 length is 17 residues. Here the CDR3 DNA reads TGCGCCAGCAGCCAAGATTGGGGGTTCCCGGGGACAGATACGCAGTATTTT. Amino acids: CASSQDWGFPGTDTQYF.

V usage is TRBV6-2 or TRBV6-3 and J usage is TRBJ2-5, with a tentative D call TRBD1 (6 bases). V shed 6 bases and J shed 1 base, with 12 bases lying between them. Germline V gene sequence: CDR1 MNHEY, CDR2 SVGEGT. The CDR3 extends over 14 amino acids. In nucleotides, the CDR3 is TGTGCCAGCAGCCCGGGACACGCCCAAGAGACCCAGTACTTC. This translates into CASSPGHAQETQYF.

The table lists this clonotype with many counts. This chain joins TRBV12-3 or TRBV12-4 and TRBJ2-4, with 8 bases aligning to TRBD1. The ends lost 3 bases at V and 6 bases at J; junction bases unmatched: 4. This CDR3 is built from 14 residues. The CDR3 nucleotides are TGTGCCAGCAGTTTGAGAGACAGGGGAAACATTCAGTACTTC. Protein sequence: CASSLRDRGNIQYF.

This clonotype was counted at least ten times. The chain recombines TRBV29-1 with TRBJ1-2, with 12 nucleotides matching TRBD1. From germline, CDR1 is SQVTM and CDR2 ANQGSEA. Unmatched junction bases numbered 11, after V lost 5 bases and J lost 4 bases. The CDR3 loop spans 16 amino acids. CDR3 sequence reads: CSVLPGQGAYRYGYTF. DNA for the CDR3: TGCAGCGTTCTACCGGGACAGGGGGCTTACCGCTATGGCTACACCTTC.

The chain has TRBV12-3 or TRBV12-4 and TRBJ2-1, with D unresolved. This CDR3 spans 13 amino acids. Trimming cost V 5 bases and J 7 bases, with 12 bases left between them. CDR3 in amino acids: CASSLPLFNEQFF. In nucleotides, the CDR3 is TGTGCCAGCAGTCTCCCCCTCTTTAATGAGCAGTTCTTC.

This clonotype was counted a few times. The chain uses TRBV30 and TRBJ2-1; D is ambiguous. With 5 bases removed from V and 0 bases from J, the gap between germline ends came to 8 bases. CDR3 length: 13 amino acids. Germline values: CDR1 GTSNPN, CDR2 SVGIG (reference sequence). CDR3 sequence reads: CAWGISSYNEQFF. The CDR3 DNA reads TGTGCCTGGGGGATAAGCTCCTACAATGAGCAGTTCTTC.